This T cell receptor (beta chain) was obtained from a study of T cells after somatic rescue of genetic block. Assay used: immunoSEQ multiplex PCR; TCRdb lists only in-frame clones, some missing. The sample contains approximately 110,000 clones, 75% to 95% of which appear only once. This CDR3 has 14 residues. V lost 4 bases, J lost 0 bases, and 7 bases lay in between. Germline V gene data show CDR1 as SGHDN and CDR2 as FVKESK. Material for sequencing was peripheral blood mononuclear cells (PBMCs). The rearrangement joins TRBV14 to TRBJ1-3; D is undetermined. This TCR was recovered from a woman aged 18-29 years. CDR3 sequence: CASSPINSGNTIYF. The CDR3 bases are TGTGCCAGCAGCCCCATAAACTCTGGAAACACCATATATTTT.